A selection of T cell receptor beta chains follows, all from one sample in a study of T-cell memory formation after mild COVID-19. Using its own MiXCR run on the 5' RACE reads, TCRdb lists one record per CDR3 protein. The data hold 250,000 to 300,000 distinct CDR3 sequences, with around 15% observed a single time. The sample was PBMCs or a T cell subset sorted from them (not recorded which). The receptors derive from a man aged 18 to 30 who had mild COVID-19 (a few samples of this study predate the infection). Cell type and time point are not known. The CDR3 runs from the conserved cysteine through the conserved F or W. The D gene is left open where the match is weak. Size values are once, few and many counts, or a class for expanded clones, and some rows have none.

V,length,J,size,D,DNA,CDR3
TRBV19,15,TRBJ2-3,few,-,TGTGCCAGTAGTATCCAGGCGACTAGCACAGATACGCAGTATTTT,CASSIQATSTDTQYF
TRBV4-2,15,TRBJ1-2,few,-,TGTGCCAGCAGCGAAGACCGGAGGGGTCGATCTGGCTACACCTTC,CASSEDRRGRSGYTF
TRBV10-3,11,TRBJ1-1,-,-,TGTGCCGTACAGGTTAGCACTGAAGCTTTCTTT,CAVQVSTEAFF
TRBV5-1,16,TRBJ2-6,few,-,TGCGCCAGCAGCTTGGTGGGTTGGTCTGGGGCCAACGTCCTGACTTTC,CASSLVGWSGANVLTF
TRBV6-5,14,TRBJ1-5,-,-,TGTGCCAGCAGTTACTCTGGGGACGGTCAGCCCCAGCATTTT,CASSYSGDGQPQHF
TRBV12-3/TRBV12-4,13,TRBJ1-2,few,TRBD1,TGTGCCAGCAGTCAGACAGGGACCTATGGCTACACCTTC,CASSQTGTYGYTF
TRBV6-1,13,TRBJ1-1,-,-,TGTGCCAGCGGACCGTCGGCCAAGACCGAAGCTTTCTTT,CASGPSAKTEAFF
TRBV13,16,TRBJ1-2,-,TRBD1,TGTGCCAGCAGCTCCGGGACAGGGCGAGCTAACTATGGCTACACCTTC,CASSSGTGRANYGYTF
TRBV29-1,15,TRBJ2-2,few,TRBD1,TGCAGCGTCCTGGGGACAGGGGGAATCTCCGGGGAGCTGTTTTTT,CSVLGTGGISGELFF
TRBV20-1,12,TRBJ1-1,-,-,TGCAGTGCTAGGGAGGCAGTCACTGAAGCTTTCTTT,CSAREAVTEAFF
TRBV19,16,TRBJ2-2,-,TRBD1,TGTGCCAGTAGTATTGGGACAGGGGCCGGCACCGGGGAGCTGTTTTTT,CASSIGTGAGTGELFF
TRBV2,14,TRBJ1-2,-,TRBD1,TGTGCCAGCAGTGCCACAGGGGGCCGTTATGGCTACACCTTC,CASSATGGRYGYTF
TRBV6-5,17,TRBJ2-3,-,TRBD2,TGTGCCAGCAGGGCGAGCGGGGGGGAATTTGGCACAGATACGCAGTATTTT,CASRASGGEFGTDTQYF
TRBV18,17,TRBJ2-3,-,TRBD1,TGTGCCAGCTCACCACCGCGGGGACAGGGGGTTGCAGATACGCAGTATTTT,CASSPPRGQGVADTQYF
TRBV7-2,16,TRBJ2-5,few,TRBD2,TGTGCCAGCAGCTGGGGACTAGCGGGGGGAAGTGAGACCCAGTACTTC,CASSWGLAGGSETQYF
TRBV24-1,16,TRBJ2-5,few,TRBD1,TGTGCCACCAGTGACCGGACAGGCCTAGCTAAAGAGACCCAGTACTTC,CATSDRTGLAKETQYF
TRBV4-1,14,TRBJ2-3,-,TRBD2,TGCGCCAGCAGCCGGGAGGGGCACACAGATACGCAGTATTTT,CASSREGHTDTQYF
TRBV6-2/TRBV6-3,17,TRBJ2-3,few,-,TGTGCCAGCAGTTACTCTGCCGATACACATAGCACAGATACGCAGTATTTT,CASSYSADTHSTDTQYF
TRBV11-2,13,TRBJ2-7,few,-,TGTGCCAGCAATAGTAAGGGATGGGGCGAGCAGTACTTC,CASNSKGWGEQYF
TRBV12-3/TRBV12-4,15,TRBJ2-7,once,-,TGTGCCAGCAGTTGGAACAAAGGGGGGGGCTACGAGCAGTACTTC,CASSWNKGGGYEQYF
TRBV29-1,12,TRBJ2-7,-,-,TGCAGCGTTGAGGGGGAATCCGACGAGCAGTACTTC,CSVEGESDEQYF
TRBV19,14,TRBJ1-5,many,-,TGTGCCAGTAGTATACAGATTAGCAATCAGCCCCAGCATTTT,CASSIQISNQPQHF
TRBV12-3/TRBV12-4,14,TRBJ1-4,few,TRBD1,TGTGCCAGCAGTCCAGGACAGGATAATGAAAAACTGTTTTTT,CASSPGQDNEKLFF
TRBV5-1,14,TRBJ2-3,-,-,TGCGCCAGCAGCCCCACTACTAGCACAGATACGCAGTATTTT,CASSPTTSTDTQYF
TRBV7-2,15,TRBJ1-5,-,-,TGTGCCAGCAGCTTTGGTAGTCGGGGCAATCAGCCCCAGCATTTT,CASSFGSRGNQPQHF
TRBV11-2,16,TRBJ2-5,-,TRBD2,TGTGCCAGCAGCTGGGGACTAGCGGGGGGTGGAGAGACCCAGTACTTC,CASSWGLAGGGETQYF
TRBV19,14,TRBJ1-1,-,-,TGTGCCAGTAGTATAGACAGGGTGAACACTGAAGCTTTCTTT,CASSIDRVNTEAFF